This passage covers 21 T cell receptor beta chains from one sample sequenced in a study of T-cell reconstitution after alpha-beta-depleted transplantation in children. A library of TCRbeta sequences, prepared with unique molecular identifiers, was generated. Via MiXCR, TCRdb re-called the PCR reads, giving one row per CDR3 protein. The sample has over 200,000 distinct CDR3 sequences; approximately 9.5% are singletons. Sample: PBMCs from the stem cell graft donor, taken from the stem cell graft. These receptors all come from a human donor who donated a stem cell graft to a child with acute lymphoblastic leukemia.

This chain connects TRBV7-9 to TRBJ2-1, with 7 bases lining up with TRBD2. Germline V gives CDR1 SEHNR, CDR2 FQNEAQ (reference sequence). The CDR3 runs to 17 residues. The V and J ends lost 10 bases and 2 bases, in that order; junction bases with no gene match: 17. This CDR3 reads CATIKEELARTYNEQFF. In DNA, the CDR3 is TGTGCCACCATAAAAGAAGAACTAGCGAGAACCTACAATGAGCAGTTCTTC.

In its sample, this clonotype was seen many times. The chain recombines TRBV5-5 with TRBJ2-5; a weak D match, TRBD1 (5 bases). Germline V gene data show CDR1 as SGHKS and CDR2 as YYEKEE (reference sequence). The CDR3 contains 14 residues. Trimming shortened V by 0 bases and J by 0 bases, and 6 bases separated the two germline ends. The CDR3 DNA is TGTGCCAGCAGCTTGGAGGGGTACCAAGAGACCCAGTACTTC. It encodes CASSLEGYQETQYF.

The chain's CDR3 is CASSFSGRASNYGYTF. CDR3 DNA: TGTGCCAGCAGCTTTTCCGGCAGGGCCTCTAACTATGGCTACACCTTC. This chain joins TRBV7-2 and TRBJ1-2, with TRBD1 as a possible D gene (5 bases). Trimming removed 3 bases at V and 0 bases at J, with 14 bases between. CDR1 is SGHTA, CDR2 FQGNSA, per germline. The CDR3 has 16 residues.

V gene TRBV12-3 or TRBV12-4 combines with J gene TRBJ2-1; D might be TRBD2 (5 bases). The CDR3 runs 13 residues. Trimming stripped 5 bases from V and 6 bases from J, with 11 bases between. CDR3 sequence: CASSQTRPNEQFF. DNA for the CDR3: TGTGCCAGCAGTCAAACTAGACCCAATGAGCAGTTCTTC.

This clonotype occurred a few times. CDR3 nucleotides: TGTGCCAGCAGTGAAGGTCTCGGACAGAGCTATGGCTACACCTTC. Translation gives CASSEGLGQSYGYTF. This chain uses TRBV6-1 with TRBJ1-2, with D tentatively TRBD1 (6 bases). V shed 1 base and J shed 4 bases, with 13 bases lying between them. The CDR3 length is 15 residues. Germline lookup yields CDR1 MNHNS and CDR2 SASEGT.

This clonotype has just a few counts. This chain connects TRBV7-9 to TRBJ1-6, with no clear D. With 0 bases removed from V and 6 bases from J, the gap between germline ends came to 15 bases. This CDR3 contains 17 residues. Germline-derived CDR1 and CDR2 are SEHNR and FQNEAQ (reference sequence). CDR3 loop: CASSLARQSYINSPLHF. The CDR3 DNA is TGTGCCAGCAGCTTAGCGCGTCAGAGCTACATTAATTCACCCCTCCACTTT.

The sample holds many counts of this clonotype. J is TRBJ2-7 and V is TRBV27, with a possible D match to TRBD1 (5 bases). The CDR3 loop spans 14 amino acids. Germline V gives CDR1 MNHEY, CDR2 SMNVEV (reference sequence). Trimming removed 2 bases from V and 0 bases from J, with 8 bases in between. The CDR3 sequence is CASSLQGLSYEQYF. The CDR3 bases are TGTGCCAGCAGTTTACAGGGCCTCTCCTACGAGCAGTACTTC.

This clonotype was found many times. The chain combines TRBV6-5 with TRBJ2-1, with TRBD2 matching over 11 bases. Looked up from germline, CDR1 is MNHEY and CDR2 is SVGAGI. Trimming removed 3 bases from V and 4 bases from J; junction bases left unmatched: 8. This CDR3 is built from 17 residues. DNA of the CDR3: TGTGCCAGCAGTTATTCCGTGACTAGCGGGGCTTACAATGAGCAGTTCTTC. Its translation: CASSYSVTSGAYNEQFF.

This clonotype was detected many times. V usage is TRBV11-2 and J usage is TRBJ2-7; either TRBD1 or TRBD2 may supply D (6 bases each). The CDR3 length is 15 residues. V lost 2 bases, J lost 3 bases, and 14 bases lay in between. Germline assignment: CDR1 SGHAT and CDR2 FQNNGV. In DNA, the CDR3 is TGTGCCAGCAGCTTATCACAGGGAGGCCTCTACGAGCAGTACTTC. This codes for CASSLSQGGLYEQYF.

This clonotype was observed a handful of times. This chain links TRBV6-5 with TRBJ1-2; D ambiguous. There are 14 residues in the CDR3. Germline V gene lookup returns CDR1 MNHEY and CDR2 SVGAGI. V was pared by 5 bases and J by 2 bases, with 12 bases between. The CDR3 here is CASSPRPINYGYTF. As DNA, the CDR3 is TGTGCCAGCAGTCCCCGACCGATCAACTATGGCTACACCTTC.

This clonotype was seen a handful of times. This rearrangement joins TRBV7-9 to TRBJ1-5; D ambiguous. Trimming took off 2 bases at V and 4 bases at J, with 6 bases between the two ends. The CDR3 contains 13 residues. CDR1 is SEHNR and CDR2 is FQNEAQ in the germline V gene (reference sequence). Here the CDR3 reads CASSLQVNQPQHF. DNA of the CDR3: TGTGCCAGCAGCTTACAGGTGAATCAGCCCCAGCATTTT.

The gene calls are TRBV27 and TRBJ2-7; D unresolved. V shed 8 bases and J shed 3 bases, with 14 bases lying between them. The germline V gene has CDR1 MNHEY and CDR2 SMNVEV (reference sequence). The CDR3 extends over 13 amino acids. CDR3 loop: CASSIAGNYEQYF. The CDR3 nucleotides are TGTGCCAGCTCCATTGCTGGCAACTACGAGCAGTACTTC.

The V call is TRBV27, the J call TRBJ2-7; 9 bases fit TRBD1. V dropped 0 bases and J dropped 6; count of bases not matched to a gene: 3. CDR3 length equals 14 residues. Germline lookup yields CDR1 MNHEY and CDR2 SMNVEV (reference sequence). The CDR3 coding sequence is TGTGCCAGCAGTTTATCTGTGACAGGGGGCGAGCAGTACTTC. It specifies CASSLSVTGGEQYF.

This clonotype has a count of ten or more. The chain recombines TRBV9 with TRBJ2-2; 8 bases are shared with TRBD2. The CDR3 is 16 amino acids. V lost 0 bases to trimming and J lost 5 bases; unmatched junction nucleotides: 6. Germline values: CDR1 SGDLS, CDR2 YYNGEE. CDR3 in DNA: TGTGCCAGCAGCGTAGGGCTAGCGGGTCCGACCGGGGAGCTGTTTTTT. Translating it yields CASSVGLAGPTGELFF.

The chain carries TRBV7-8 and TRBJ2-6; D possibly corresponds to TRBD1 (6 bases). Trimming removed 1 base from V and 2 bases from J, with 12 bases in between. CDR3 length: 17 amino acids. CDR1 and CDR2 from the germline V gene are SGHVS and FQNEAQ. The CDR3, as DNA: TGTGCCAGCAGCTTAGAGACAGGTTTTGCTGGGGCCAACGTCCTGACTTTC. Translation gives CASSLETGFAGANVLTF.

This clonotype was observed many times. The chain combines TRBV27 with TRBJ2-3, with 7 bases lining up with TRBD1. The germline CDR1 and CDR2 sequences are MNHEY and SMNVEV (reference sequence). V was clipped by 6 bases and J by 2 bases; unmatched bases: 2. This CDR3 comprises 13 residues. The CDR3 nucleotides are TGTGCCAGCAGCAGGGGGTTCACAGATACGCAGTATTTT. Amino acids: CASSRGFTDTQYF.

This clonotype was counted between two and nine times. This chain uses TRBV20-1 with TRBJ2-1, with 9 bases matching TRBD1. J lost 3 bases, V lost 4 bases, and 7 bases had no gene match. Looked up from germline, CDR1 is DFQATT and CDR2 is SNEGSKA (reference sequence). There are 15 residues in the CDR3. The CDR3 DNA is TGCAGTGCTACCACGGGACAGGGAGGCTACAATGAGCAGTTCTTC. The encoded protein is CSATTGQGGYNEQFF.

This clonotype came up a few times. The rearrangement links TRBV13 to TRBJ2-1; tentatively, D is TRBD1 (6 bases). V lost 1 base to trimming and J lost 1 base, with 20 bases between them. CDR3 length: 19 residues. Germline V gene lookup returns CDR1 PRHDT and CDR2 FYEKMQ (reference sequence). This CDR3 is CASSLAPLLRTESYNEQFF. The CDR3 DNA sequence: TGTGCCAGCAGCTTAGCCCCACTCCTCCGGACAGAATCCTACAATGAGCAGTTCTTC. Filled out from reference TRBV13 and TRBJ2-1, the complete variable domain reads AAGVIQSPRHLIKEKRETATLKCYPIPRHDTVYWYQQGPGQDPQFLISFYEKMQSDKGSIPDRFSAQQFSDYHSELNMSSLELGDSALYFCASSLAPLLRTESYNEQFFGPGTRLTVL.

This clonotype was recorded at least ten times. The chain combines TRBV12-3 or TRBV12-4 with TRBJ1-2, with D perhaps matching TRBD1 (5 bases). The V gene lost 5 bases and the J gene lost 8 bases, with 15 bases spanning the gap. This CDR3 comprises 13 residues. DNA for the CDR3: TGTGCCAGCAGTCATGACAGTGATCGGGGCTACACCTTC. This encodes CASSHDSDRGYTF.

This clonotype was counted between two and nine times. The chain links TRBV13 to TRBJ2-7; 11 bases align to TRBD1. CDR1 and CDR2 (germline): PRHDT, FYEKMQ (reference sequence). The V and J ends lost 0 bases and 6 bases, in that order; junction bases with no gene match: 4. CDR3 length: 15 amino acids. The chain's CDR3 is CASSLGRTGGGEQYF. As DNA, the CDR3 is TGTGCCAGCAGCTTAGGCCGGACAGGGGGCGGCGAGCAGTACTTC.

The gene calls are TRBV7-8 and TRBJ1-1; weak D call: TRBD1 (5 bases). Trimming removed 5 bases at V and 5 bases at J, with 15 bases between. This CDR3 contains 14 residues. The germline gives CDR1 SGHVS, CDR2 FQNEAQ. This CDR3 is CASSPSGGKTEAFF. The CDR3 bases are TGTGCCAGCAGCCCCTCGGGGGGGAAAACTGAAGCTTTCTTT.